This T cell receptor (beta chain) was sequenced in a study of T-cell memory formation after mild COVID-19. On the study more broadly: For the most part, TCR clusters were specific to one donor.

TCRdb re-analysed the 5' RACE reads in MiXCR, keeping a single row per CDR3 protein. The sample records about 320,000 distinct CDR3 sequences, around an eighth being singletons. Germline CDR1 reads MNHEY; CDR2 reads SMNVEV (reference sequence). V dropped 2 bases and J dropped 7; count of bases not matched to a gene: 7. The CDR3 loop spans 14 amino acids. The receptor was isolated from a man aged 18 to 30 who had mild COVID-19 (a few samples of this study predate the infection). Cell type and time point are not known. Sequencing used PBMCs or a T cell subset sorted from them (not recorded which). The genes are TRBV27 and TRBJ2-7; TRBD2 matches 8 bases. The CDR3 loop is CASSLTPGGREQYV. The CDR3 bases are TGTGCCAGCAGTTTAACCCCGGGGGGGAGAGAGCAGTACGTC.